The 21 T cell receptor beta chains listed next were all sequenced from one sample in a study of blood T cells in healthy people across ages. Next came a second PCR, run for about 7 to 12 cycles, which used a sample-barcoded 5' primer along with a J-beta primer mix. TCRdb reanalysed the 5' RACE reads using MiXCR and keeps one entry per CDR3 protein. The table includes fewer than 600,000 distinct CDR3 sequences, about 28% detected once. This sample was also put to use in a study of T cells of mothers and their children.

The sequencing input was blood. The source of these receptors is a boy between 2 and 10 years old in good health.

This clonotype was seen only a few times. The chain has TRBV12-3 or TRBV12-4 and TRBJ2-5; no firm D call. The J call may be faulty, since TRBJ2-7 better matches the DNA end. The CDR3 spans 15 residues. CDR3 sequence reads: CASSLEGFGPYEQYF. Here the CDR3 DNA reads TGTGCCAGCAGTTTAGAGGGATTTGGACCCTACGAGCAGTACTTC.

This clonotype turned up a few times. The CDR3: CASSVTWGPYNEQFF. For the CDR3, the DNA is TGTGCCAGCAGCGTAACGTGGGGGCCCTACAATGAGCAGTTCTTC. The V and J genes are TRBV9 and TRBJ2-1; tentatively, D is TRBD1 (6 bases). The CDR3 consists of 15 residues. Germline V gene data show CDR1 as SGDLS and CDR2 as YYNGEE. Trimming shortened V by 1 base and J by 2 bases, and 10 bases separated the two germline ends.

A note on this clonotype: Given the absence of the conserved phenylalanine or tryptophan at the CDR3 end, a read error is likely. The V gene is TRBV4-3, the J gene TRBJ2-7; D ambiguous. The CDR3 spans 14 residues. CDR1 is LGHNA and CDR2 is YSLEER in the germline V gene. Trimming cost V 0 bases and J 2 bases, with 8 bases left between them. This CDR3 reads CASSQDGAAYEQYL. The CDR3 DNA sequence: TGCGCCAGCAGCCAAGATGGCGCTGCCTACGAGCAGTACCTC.

This clonotype has only a few counts. The rearrangement uses TRBV2 and TRBJ2-4; 9 nucleotides agree with TRBD2. This CDR3 comprises 12 residues. CDR1 and CDR2 from the germline V gene are SNHLY and FYNNEI. The V gene end was trimmed by 7 bases and the J gene end by 9 bases; junction bases not matched to a gene: 4. CDR3: CASTAGGGIQYF. The CDR3 DNA sequence: TGTGCCAGCACGGCGGGAGGGGGCATTCAGTACTTC.

The chain employs TRBV19 and TRBJ1-2, with D hard to call. V was clipped by 3 bases and J by 4 bases, with 12 bases between them. The CDR3 has 14 amino acids. The germline V gene encodes CDR1 LNHDA and CDR2 SQIVND (reference sequence). As DNA, the CDR3 is TGTGCCAGTAGTATCTGGGCAGACCTCTATGGCTACACCTTC. This sequence encodes CASSIWADLYGYTF.

With respect to this clonotype: An end of the junction does not agree with germline; a read error may underlie this. The chain employs TRBV11-2 and TRBJ2-1, with D perhaps matching TRBD2 (6 bases). The CDR3 has 13 residues. Germline CDR1 SGHAT, CDR2 FQNNGV. For the CDR3, the DNA is TGTGCCAGCAGTAGCGGTTCCTGCAATGAGCAGTTCTTC. Translated: CASSSGSCNEQFF.

The gene calls are TRBV6-5 and TRBJ2-7; D is uncertain. V was trimmed by 2 bases and J by 9 bases, leaving 8 bases between them. The CDR3 covers 11 residues. Germline CDR1 and CDR2: MNHEY and SVGAGI. The CDR3 loop is CASSYRKAQYF. The CDR3 DNA reads TGTGCCAGCAGTTACCGGAAGGCGCAGTACTTC.

Only a few counts were recorded for this clonotype. The CDR3 DNA is TGCGCCAGCAGTGTAAAGGGACACGAGCAGTACTTC. Translated: CASSVKGHEQYF. The rearrangement joins TRBV5-1 to TRBJ2-5, with D perhaps being TRBD1 or TRBD2 (5 bases each). The J call could be wrong; TRBJ2-7 is a better fit for the DNA end. The CDR3 loop spans 12 amino acids. Germline V gene data show CDR1 as SGHRS and CDR2 as YFSETQ.

Notes on this clonotype: Compared with germline, one end of the junction differs, possibly owing to a read error. V usage is TRBV12-3 or TRBV12-4 and J usage is TRBJ2-7; TRBD1 aligns across 7 bases. This CDR3 is 14 amino acids long. The DNA of the CDR3 is TGTGCCAGCAGTTTAAACAGGGGCGCGGACGAGCAGTGCTTC. This gives the protein CASSLNRGADEQCF.

This chain links TRBV10-3 with TRBJ1-1; D may be TRBD1 (5 bases). This CDR3 has 13 residues. V was cut by 6 bases and J by 3 bases, with 11 bases left in between. Germline V lookup: CDR1 ENHRY, CDR2 SYGVKD. The CDR3 here is CAISRQKDTEAFF. The CDR3 bases are TGTGCCATCAGCCGACAGAAGGACACTGAAGCTTTCTTT.

The CDR3 DNA is TGTGCCAGCAGCTTGGGGAGGGGCGGAAACATTCAGTACTTC. Its protein product is CASSLGRGGNIQYF. The genes are TRBV11-2 and TRBJ2-4; 7 nucleotides line up with TRBD2. Germline V lookup: CDR1 SGHAT, CDR2 FQNNGV. CDR3 length: 14 residues. V lost 3 bases to trimming and J lost 6 bases; unmatched junction nucleotides: 5. The full variable domain, with the rest looked up from reference TRBV11-2 and TRBJ2-4, is EAGVAQSPRYKIIEKRQSVAFWCNPISGHATLYWYQQILGQGPKLLIQFQNNGVVDDSQLPKDRFSAERLKGVDSTLKIQPAKLEDSAVYLCASSLGRGGNIQYFGAGTRLSVL.

This clonotype has a handful of counts. One junction end disagrees with the germline gene, perhaps due to a read error. The rearrangement links TRBV20-1 to TRBJ1-2; D not certain. CDR3 length: 17 residues. Germline V gene data show CDR1 as DFQATT and CDR2 as SNEGSKA (reference sequence). The CDR3 region is CSARGSDAPLTNYGYTF. The CDR3 DNA reads as TGCAGCGCTAGAGGTTCAGACGCCCCATTGACGAACTATGGCTACACCTTC.

This clonotype was seen only a few times. V and J are TRBV27 and TRBJ2-5; TRBD1 might be the D (6 bases). The germline V gene has CDR1 MNHEY and CDR2 SMNVEV (reference sequence). The CDR3 extends over 15 amino acids. The V end was cut by 5 bases, the J end by 5 bases, with 18 bases between. The CDR3 region is CASSLRYRDNETQYF. For the CDR3, the DNA is TGTGCCAGCAGTCTACGTTACCGGGACAATGAGACCCAGTACTTC.

This sequence joins TRBV3-1 and TRBJ2-3; no definite D call. V shed 9 bases and J shed 1 base, with 5 bases lying between them. This CDR3 has 11 residues. Germline CDR1 and CDR2: LGHDT and YNNKEL (reference sequence). The CDR3 sequence: CARLRTDTQYF. CDR3 coding DNA: TGTGCCAGACTCCGCACAGATACGCAGTATTTT.

J is TRBJ2-6 and V is TRBV9, with no clear D. V shed 1 base and J shed 2 bases, with 10 bases lying between them. The CDR3 consists of 16 residues. The germline V gene has CDR1 SGDLS and CDR2 YYNGEE. CDR3 loop: CASSVSGLAGANVLTF. CDR3 sequence (DNA): TGTGCCAGCAGCGTATCAGGCCTAGCTGGGGCCAACGTCCTGACTTTC.

This clonotype was found a few times. This rearrangement joins TRBV6-2 or TRBV6-3 to TRBJ2-6; D is unresolved. V lost 6 bases to trimming and J lost 3 bases, with 6 bases between them. The germline CDR1 and CDR2 sequences are MNHEY and SVGEGT. This CDR3 is 13 amino acids long. The CDR3 DNA reads TGTGCCAGCAGAACTCTTGGGGCCAACGTCCTGACTTTC. This sequence encodes CASRTLGANVLTF.

The chain recombines TRBV6-2 or TRBV6-3 with TRBJ2-7; 10 nucleotides match TRBD1. J gave up 4 bases and V 1 base, and 1 base lay outside the gene matches. The CDR3 consists of 14 residues. Germline-derived CDR1 and CDR2 are MNHEY and SVGEGT. CDR3 sequence (DNA): TGTGCCAGCAGTTACTGGGGACAGGGGTACGAGCAGTACTTC. This encodes CASSYWGQGYEQYF.

Only one count was recorded for this clonotype. The chain carries TRBV14 and TRBJ2-1; 12 positions agree with TRBD2. Germline V gene data show CDR1 as SGHDN and CDR2 as FVKESK. V shed 1 base and J 13 bases; nucleotides not matched to a gene: 5. The length of the CDR3 is 14 residues. The CDR3 coding sequence is TGTGCCAGCAGCCAAGTACGACTAGCGGGAGACCAGTTCTTC. It specifies CASSQVRLAGDQFF. Full variable domain (remainder filled in from reference TRBV14 and TRBJ2-1): EAGVTQFPSHSVIEKGQTVTLRCDPISGHDNLYWYRRVMGKEIKFLLHFVKESKQDESGMPNNRFLAERTGGTYSTLKVQPAELEDSGVYFCASSQVRLAGDQFFGPGTRLTVL.

This clonotype came up a few times. The chain is built from TRBV5-1 and TRBJ2-7, with 7 bases fitting TRBD1. The germline V gene has CDR1 SGHRS and CDR2 YFSETQ. CDR3 size: 17 residues. V shed 1 base and J 2 bases; nucleotides not matched to a gene: 12. CDR3: CASSLTTGADTPYEQYF. The DNA of the CDR3 is TGCGCCAGCAGCTTGACAACAGGGGCCGATACTCCCTACGAGCAGTACTTC.

The V gene is TRBV15, the J gene TRBJ2-6; D remains ambiguous. The CDR3 contains 16 residues. The germline gives CDR1 LNHNV, CDR2 YYDKDF (reference sequence). The V end was cut by 1 base, the J end by 0 bases, with 7 bases between. The CDR3 here is CATSRAPYSGANVLTF. The CDR3 DNA is TGTGCCACCAGCAGAGCCCCTTACTCTGGGGCCAACGTCCTGACTTTC. Full variable domain (missing parts from reference TRBV15 and TRBJ2-6): DAMVIQNPRYQVTQFGKPVTLSCSQTLNHNVMYWYQQKSSQAPKLLFHYYDKDFNNEADTPDNFQSRRPNTSFCFLDIRSPGLGDTAMYLCATSRAPYSGANVLTFGAGSRLTVL.

This clonotype was observed a few times. The rearrangement links TRBV20-1 to TRBJ1-2; tentative D call: TRBD1 (5 bases). The CDR3 is 16 residues long. The V gene's germline CDR1 is DFQATT and CDR2 SNEGSKA (reference sequence). The germline V and J ends were trimmed by 6 bases and 2 bases, with 22 bases remaining between them. The CDR3 DNA reads as TGCAGTGCCGCAACCCGGGTGGACGGGACGAACTATGGCTACACCTTC. Its translation: CSAATRVDGTNYGYTF.